The T cell receptor beta chain under discussion was sequenced for a study of shared clonotypes between healthy human individuals. Whole-study results and caveats: Among non-shared clonotypes, generation probabilities were lower than among those shared by all four donors. Among donors, the sharing of clonotypes was expected to be influenced by sequencing depth.

Deep-level settings were used for running the assay. Every subset had its genomic DNA shared out evenly among several immunoSEQ plates. The assay was immunoSEQ multiplex PCR, and TCRdb's table has in-frame clones only and misses some. The table lists about 1.5 million clones, approximately 98% of them singletons. About this clone: Its antigen is as yet unknown.

Between the trimmed V and J ends, which lost 4 bases and 4 bases, there was a span of 14 bases. The CDR3 consists of 14 residues. Germline values: CDR1 KGHSH, CDR2 LQKENI. The sample taken for sequencing was naive CD4+ T cells sorted from blood. Subset: CD45RA+ positively selected. This receptor was obtained from a man aged 25 to 40 in good health. The chain has TRBV18 and TRBJ2-7; D is uncertain. CDR3: CASSREIGPYEQYF. Here the CDR3 DNA reads TGTGCCAGCTCACGTGAGATCGGGCCTTACGAGCAGTACTTC.